This T cell receptor beta chain was captured in a study of cytomegalovirus exposure and HLA in healthy donors. Study-wide results and caveats: Cytomegalovirus association was listed for roughly 160 TCR beta chains.

From germline, CDR1 is SGDLS and CDR2 YYNGEE. The germline V and J ends were trimmed by 1 base and 0 bases, with 8 bases remaining between them. CDR3 length: 16 amino acids. About this clone: Its antigen is unidentified.

The PCR was carried out with 60 Vbeta primers and 13 Jbeta primers. Methods used by the authors: Some 9.9 million of around 85 million unique TCR beta chains were shared, per a later count. Generated by immunoSEQ multiplex PCR, the TCRdb table keeps only in-frame clones and is missing some. The DNA was the basis for D and trimming; V, J and clone size are from that table. The sample has about 77,000 clones; about 84% are singletons. Sample: PBMCs. The receptor was isolated from a man in his forties in good health and CMV-seronegative. The J gene is TRBJ2-6, the V gene TRBV9; D is undetermined. The CDR3 is CASSVRVSSGANVLTF. The CDR3 DNA reads as TGTGCCAGCAGCGTAAGAGTTAGCTCTGGGGCCAACGTCCTGACTTTC.